The entry that follows covers one T cell receptor (beta chain) sequence. Its antigen is still unknown. Per-base quality was not reported, and no clone a single base away is much larger than it. The same CDR3 is also encoded by other DNA sequences in this sample. The CDR3 contains 15 residues, cysteine and phenylalanine counted. The sequence is cut down to CDR3 DNA, 45 bases in frame from base 1. The junction shows trimming of 4 bases on V and 5 bases on J, and the gene matches do not reach 4 bases of it. Looking up the germline V gene yields CDR1 SGHRS and CDR2 YFSETQ. The data were taken from a study of shared clonotypes between healthy human individuals (TCRdb year 2020). Background for the entire study: The cohort comprised a couple of women and a few men aged 18 to 49 years. For each donor, CD4 naive and CD4 memory were each run on three plates, CD8 naive on two plates, and CD8 memory on one plate. The study deeply sequenced blood TCR repertoires of about 5 healthy adults to estimate repertoire size and the extent of clonotype sharing between individuals. Libraries were prepared and TCR repertoires were sequenced by different laboratories using diverse techniques, in order to increase sequencing depth and limit assay-specific biases. Per donor, leukapheresis produced somewhere between about 0.9 and 9.5 billion PBMCs. What the work shows at the level of the full study, not this receptor alone: Larger estimated clonotype richness was generally found for naive subsets than for memory subsets. Even with the large sequencing depth, rarefaction of the sorted-subset datasets indicated that sequencing was incomplete. Because the study included only a small number of donors, the genetic and exposure-history diversity represented was limited. Compared with non-shared clonotypes, clonotypes shared by all four sorted-subset donors had higher generation probabilities. Across a few donors, around 5.4% of naive CD4, roughly 3.5% of naive CD8, about 2.3% of memory CD4, and 0.4% of memory CD8 clonotypes were shared. Pairwise subsampling indicated that sequencing depth was expected to affect the degree of clonotype sharing among donors. Sampling was restricted to blood, and TCR repertoires in tissue are likely to differ from TCR repertoires in blood.

The donors were healthy, HIV-negative adults who had no recently reported acute infections or vaccinations. All donors were Caucasian adults living in Nashville, Tennessee, USA. CD4+ T cells were enriched by magnetic negative selection; naive cells were then positively selected on CD45RA, and the negative fraction formed the memory subset. Blood was collected by leukapheresis, and PBMCs were isolated by Ficoll-Histopaque density gradient centrifugation and then cryopreserved in liquid nitrogen vapor phase. Analytical flow cytometry was used to check the purity and quantity of each magnetically sorted T cell population. Each sorted fraction had its genomic DNA isolated and then quantified by UV absorbance on a Nanodrop 2000c. Using the deep immunoSEQ assay, TCR CDR3 regions were amplified from genomic DNA by multiplex PCR. Genomic DNA extracted from each cell subset was distributed evenly over all wells of several immunoSEQ 96-well plates, and each plate served as one replicate. For sorted subsets, about 200 ng genomic DNA, equal to 25,000 to 35,000 T cell genomes, was loaded into each replicate PCR. The purified libraries were quantified using a Qubit 3.0 fluorometer, sized with a Bioanalyzer 2100, and then quantified again using the KAPA Library Quantification kit. Every immunoSEQ 96-well plate was sequenced on a separate single-read 150-cycle Illumina NextSeq 550 flow cell. Per the authors' processing: Because only junctional sequences without quality scores were contained in the immunoSEQ output, filtering matching that applied to full-length reads could not be performed. Sequences were annotated with PyIR, a Python wrapper for IgBLAST v1.9, using IMGT germline references to assign V/J genes and CDR3. Reads were removed for weak V/J assignments (E-value above 1e-6), missing CDR3, stop codons, out-of-frame junctions, or ambiguous translated residues. V3J clonotypes were defined as sequences sharing an identical inferred V gene, J gene, and CDR3 amino acid sequence. To compute the percentage overlap between repertoires, the number of shared unique clonotypes was divided by the size of the smaller repertoire. RTK rarefaction, the Chao1 estimator, and Recon v2.1 estimates of unobserved clonotypes were used to assess repertoire richness. Generation probabilities for all TCRbeta clonotypes obtained by the gDNA method from several donors were computed using OLGA. TCRdb provides this immuneACCESS table in a form limited to in-frame rearrangements. Some clones are lacking; in checked studies, under half of them reflect an unresolved V gene, and why the rest are absent is not known. For V, J and clone size, that table is used; D and trimming come from the DNA. The sample records roughly 1.5 million clones, approximately 98% of which are singletons. The ten largest account for roughly 0.4% of the sample.

This receptor was identified in a man younger than 40 in good health. Sample: naive CD4+ T cells sorted from blood. In light of the paper, this sample's cell subset or site label describes: CD45RA+ positively selected. The rearrangement joined TRBV5-1 to TRBJ2-2; a stretch of 11 junction bases matches TRBD2. The DNA sequence reads TGCGCCAGCAGCAGCCTAGCGGGAGGTACCGGGGAGCTGTTTTTT. Protein translation: CASSSLAGGTGELFF.